These 20 T cell receptor beta chains originate from one sample sequenced in a study of T-cell reconstitution after alpha-beta-depleted transplantation in children. TCRbeta library preparation incorporated unique molecular identifiers. TCRdb itself ran the PCR reads through MiXCR, one entry per CDR3 protein. The table records hundreds of thousands of distinct CDR3 sequences, approximately 32% of them present only once. This specimen was PBMCs from the stem cell graft donor, taken from the stem cell graft. Every receptor here comes from a human donor who donated a stem cell graft to a child with aplastic anemia.

This clonotype was detected only a few times. Written as DNA, the CDR3 is TGCGCCAGCAGTTTTGACAGATCAAACACCGGGGAGCTGTTTTTT. Its protein product is CASSFDRSNTGELFF. This rearrangement joins TRBV5-1 to TRBJ2-2, with a tentative D call TRBD1 (5 bases). The CDR3 runs to 15 residues. The V gene's germline CDR1 is SGHRS and CDR2 YFSETQ. V lost 5 bases, J lost 2 bases, and 13 bases lay in between.

About this clonotype itself: At one end, the junction sequence differs from germline, possibly due to a read error. This chain joins TRBV7-2 and TRBJ2-2; the D gene is possibly TRBD2 (6 bases). CDR1 and CDR2 from the germline V gene are SGHTA and FQGNSA. The CDR3 length is 15 residues. DNA for the CDR3: TGTGCCAGCAGCTTAGCGGGAGGAAGCACCGTGGAGCTGTTTTTT. It encodes CASSLAGGSTVELFF. Drawing the rest from reference TRBV7-2 and TRBJ2-2, the complete variable domain is GAGVSQSPSNKVTEKGKDVELRCDPISGHTALYWYRQSLGQGLEFLIYFQGNSAPDKSGLPSDRFSAERTGGSVSTLTIQRTQQEDSAVYLCASSLAGGSTVELFFGEGSRLTVL.

This clonotype showed up just a few times. The chain joins TRBV28 to TRBJ1-3; D unresolved. Trimming took 6 bases from V and 0 from J, leaving 6 bases between them. Germline CDR1 and CDR2: MDHEN and SYDVKM. This CDR3 comprises 13 residues. The CDR3 reads CASSFYSGNTIYF. The CDR3 DNA sequence: TGTGCCAGCAGCTTCTACTCTGGAAACACCATATATTTT.

The sample holds a few counts of this clonotype. The rearrangement uses TRBV7-3 and TRBJ2-3, with a possible D match to TRBD2 (6 bases). V lost 5 bases and J 2 bases, leaving 14 bases between the germline ends. This CDR3 contains 15 residues. Germline lookup yields CDR1 SGHTA and CDR2 FQGTGA. The CDR3 loop is CASSPRDSFTDTQYF. The CDR3 DNA is TGTGCCAGCAGCCCACGGGACTCCTTCACAGATACGCAGTATTTT.

This clonotype was picked up a small number of times. The chain is built from TRBV3-1 and TRBJ2-3, with D unclear. The CDR3 consists of 12 residues. Germline V gene data show CDR1 as LGHDT and CDR2 as YNNKEL (reference sequence). Trimming pared 3 bases from V and 6 bases from J, leaving 7 bases between. DNA of the CDR3: TGTGCCAGCAGCCACCGATGGGATACGCAGTATTTT. Protein sequence: CASSHRWDTQYF.

V and J are TRBV20-1 and TRBJ2-1; the D is unclear. Trimming left V 3 bases short and J 4 bases short, with 10 bases between. Germline CDR1 and CDR2: DFQATT and SNEGSKA (reference sequence). The CDR3 spans 13 residues. The DNA of the CDR3 is TGCAGTGCTAGGCCTAACCTTTACAATGAGCAGTTCTTC. The encoded protein is CSARPNLYNEQFF.

This rearrangement joins TRBV6-2 or TRBV6-3 to TRBJ1-1, with D unresolved. The CDR3 consists of 15 residues. V lost 5 bases to trimming and J lost 5 bases, with 18 bases between them. In germline, CDR1 is MNHEY, CDR2 SVGEGT. CDR3 in DNA: TGTGCCAGCAGTCCCCTCGGGCGTTCCTCAACTGAAGCTTTCTTT. Protein: CASSPLGRSSTEAFF.

This rearrangement joins TRBV20-1 to TRBJ2-1; TRBD1 might be the D (6 bases). With 5 bases removed from V and 0 bases from J, the gap between germline ends came to 14 bases. This CDR3 spans 15 amino acids. Germline assignment: CDR1 DFQATT and CDR2 SNEGSKA (reference sequence). CDR3 sequence reads: CSAVQTGSSYNEQFF. Here the CDR3 DNA reads TGCAGTGCTGTACAAACAGGGAGCTCCTACAATGAGCAGTTCTTC.

This clonotype was counted only a few times. The V gene is TRBV5-4, the J gene TRBJ2-2; D ambiguous. CDR3 length: 15 residues. Germline loops: CDR1 SGHNT, CDR2 YYREEE (reference sequence). Trimming stripped 0 bases from V and 6 bases from J, with 12 bases between. CDR3 sequence reads: CASSLEGLGAGELFF. The DNA of the CDR3 is TGTGCCAGCAGCTTGGAAGGGTTGGGCGCCGGGGAGCTGTTTTTT.

This clonotype was recorded a few times. An end of the junction differs from the germline gene, which may be a read error. This chain uses TRBV5-1 with TRBJ1-1; D not certain. The CDR3 totals 14 residues. CDR1 is SGHRS and CDR2 is YFSETQ in the germline V gene. The CDR3 nucleotides are TGCGCCAGCAGCGCCTTGATGGGGAACGCTGAAGCTTTCTTT. It yields the protein CASSALMGNAEAFF.

This clonotype was found a few times. The rearrangement uses TRBV9 and TRBJ2-1, with 9 nucleotides matching TRBD2. Germline loops: CDR1 SGDLS, CDR2 YYNGEE. The length of the CDR3 is 15 residues. J lost 7 bases, V lost 3 bases, and 8 bases had no gene match. CDR3 coding DNA: TGTGCCAGCAGCGCGCTAGCGGGAAGGTTAAATGAGCAGTTCTTC. It specifies CASSALAGRLNEQFF.

This CDR3 reads CASSPPNGANVLTF. The CDR3 coding sequence is TGTGCCAGCTCACCACCGAACGGGGCCAACGTCCTGACTTTC. The chain recombines TRBV18 with TRBJ2-6, with no clear D. With 0 bases removed from V and 4 bases from J, the gap between germline ends came to 4 bases. The CDR3 extends over 14 amino acids. Germline CDR1 reads KGHSH; CDR2 reads LQKENI.

This chain uses TRBV6-2 or TRBV6-3 with TRBJ2-7; 9 positions agree with TRBD1. CDR1 is MNHEY, CDR2 SVGEGT, per germline. V dropped 5 bases and J dropped 4; count of bases not matched to a gene: 9. The CDR3 length is 15 residues. The DNA for the CDR3 is TGTGCCAGCAGTCCATCCGGGACAGGGACTTACGAGCAGTACGTC. The encoded protein is CASSPSGTGTYEQYV.

This chain uses TRBV25-1 with TRBJ2-2, with unresolved D. This CDR3 contains 12 residues. CDR1 MGHDK and CDR2 SYGVNS come from the germline V gene. Trimming removed 7 bases from V and 4 bases from J, with 7 bases in between. CDR3 nucleotide sequence: TGTGCCAGCACGAGACTCACCGGGGAGCTGTTTTTT. Protein product: CASTRLTGELFF.

J is TRBJ2-5 and V is TRBV18, with 8 positions matching TRBD2. Per the germline V gene, CDR1 is KGHSH and CDR2 is LQKENI. The V gene end was trimmed by 0 bases and the J gene end by 3 bases; junction bases not matched to a gene: 0. CDR3 length: 14 amino acids. CDR3 nucleotide sequence: TGTGCCAGCTCACCACCTAGCGGGAAAGAGACCCAGTACTTC. It translates to CASSPPSGKETQYF.

The chain uses TRBV3-1 and TRBJ2-1; the D is unclear. The CDR3 covers 12 residues. CDR1 is LGHDT and CDR2 is YNNKEL in the germline V gene (reference sequence). V was shortened by 1 base and J by 8 bases, with 6 bases between the two germline ends. CDR3 loop: CASSQARYEQFF. In DNA form, the CDR3 reads TGTGCCAGCAGCCAAGCCCGTTATGAGCAGTTCTTC.

The chain employs TRBV12-3 or TRBV12-4 and TRBJ2-1, with 8 bases identical to TRBD2. V shed 7 bases and J 10 bases; nucleotides not matched to a gene: 15. This CDR3 spans 15 amino acids. CDR3 loop: CASTPNSGVANEQFF. The CDR3 DNA sequence: TGTGCCAGCACCCCAAATAGCGGGGTCGCAAACGAGCAGTTCTTC.

This chain links TRBV7-2 with TRBJ1-1, with a tentative D call TRBD1 (6 bases). CDR3 length equals 14 residues. The germline V gene has CDR1 SGHTA and CDR2 FQGNSA. V was trimmed by 1 base and J by 9 bases, leaving 15 bases between them. CDR3 bases: TGTGCCAGCAGCTTAGTCGGACAGAGACACCAAGCTTTCTTT. It is translated as CASSLVGQRHQAFF.

This chain connects TRBV29-1 to TRBJ1-1; D is possibly TRBD1 (6 bases). The CDR3 loop spans 12 amino acids. V lost 6 bases and J lost 1, with 9 bases in between. Per the germline V gene, CDR1 is SQVTM and CDR2 is ANQGSEA. The CDR3 nucleotides are TGCAGCGTCGACAGGTCGAACACTGAAGCTTTCTTT. This gives the protein CSVDRSNTEAFF.

The chain employs TRBV12-3 or TRBV12-4 and TRBJ2-5, with a possible D match to TRBD2 (6 bases). This CDR3 spans 16 amino acids. V was cut by 3 bases and J by 7 bases, with 21 bases left in between. CDR3 amino acids: CASSLASAIPGGTQYF. The CDR3 DNA is TGTGCCAGCAGTTTGGCTAGCGCAATACCCGGGGGGACCCAGTACTTC.